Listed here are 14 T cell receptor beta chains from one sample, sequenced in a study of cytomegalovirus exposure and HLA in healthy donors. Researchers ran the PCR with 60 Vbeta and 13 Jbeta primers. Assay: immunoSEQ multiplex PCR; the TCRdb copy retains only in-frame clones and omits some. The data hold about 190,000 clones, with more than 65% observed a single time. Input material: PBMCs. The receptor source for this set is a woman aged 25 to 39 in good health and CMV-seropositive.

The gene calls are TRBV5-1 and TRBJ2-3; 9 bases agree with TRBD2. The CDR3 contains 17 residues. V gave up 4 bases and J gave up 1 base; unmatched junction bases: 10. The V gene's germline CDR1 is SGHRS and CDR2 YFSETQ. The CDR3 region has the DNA TGCGCCAGCAGCCCTTATAGCGGGAGAGGTGGCACAGATACGCAGTATTTT. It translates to CASSPYSGRGGTDTQYF.

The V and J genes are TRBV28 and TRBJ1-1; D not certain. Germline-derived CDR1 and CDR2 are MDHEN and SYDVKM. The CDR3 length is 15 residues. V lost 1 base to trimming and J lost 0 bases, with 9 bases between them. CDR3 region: CASSLLAGMNTEAFF. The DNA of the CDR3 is TGTGCCAGCAGTTTATTGGCGGGGATGAACACTGAAGCTTTCTTT.

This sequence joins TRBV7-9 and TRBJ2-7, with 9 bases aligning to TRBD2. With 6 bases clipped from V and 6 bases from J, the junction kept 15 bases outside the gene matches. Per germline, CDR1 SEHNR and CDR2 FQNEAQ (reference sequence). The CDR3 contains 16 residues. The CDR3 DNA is TGTGCCAGCAGTCCAGGGCGGGAGGGTAACCCCCTCGAGCAGTACTTC. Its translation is CASSPGREGNPLEQYF.

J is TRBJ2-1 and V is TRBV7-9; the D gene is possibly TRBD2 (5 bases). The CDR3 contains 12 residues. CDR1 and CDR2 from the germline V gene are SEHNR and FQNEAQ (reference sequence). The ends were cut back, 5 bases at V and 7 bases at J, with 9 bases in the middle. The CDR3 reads CASSPDFNEQFF. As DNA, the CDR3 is TGTGCCAGCAGCCCGGACTTTAATGAGCAGTTCTTC.

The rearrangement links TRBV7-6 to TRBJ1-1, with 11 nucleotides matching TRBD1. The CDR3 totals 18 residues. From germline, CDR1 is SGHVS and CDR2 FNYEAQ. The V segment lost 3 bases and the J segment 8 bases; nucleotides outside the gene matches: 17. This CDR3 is CASSLVASSGTGGFEAFF. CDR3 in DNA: TGTGCCAGCAGCTTGGTCGCCTCCTCCGGGACAGGGGGATTCGAAGCTTTCTTT.

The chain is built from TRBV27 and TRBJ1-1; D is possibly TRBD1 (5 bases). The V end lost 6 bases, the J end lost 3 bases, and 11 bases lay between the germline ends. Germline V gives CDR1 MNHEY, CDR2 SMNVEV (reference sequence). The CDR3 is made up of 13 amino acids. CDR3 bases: TGTGCCAGCAGCCTACAGGAGTACACTGAAGCTTTCTTT. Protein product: CASSLQEYTEAFF.

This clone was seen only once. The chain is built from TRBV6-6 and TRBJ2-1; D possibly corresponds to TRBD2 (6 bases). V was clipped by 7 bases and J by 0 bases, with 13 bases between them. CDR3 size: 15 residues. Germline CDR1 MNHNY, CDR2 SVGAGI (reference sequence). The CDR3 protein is CASTGGAYSYNEQFF. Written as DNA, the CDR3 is TGTGCCAGCACCGGAGGGGCGTACTCCTACAATGAGCAGTTCTTC.

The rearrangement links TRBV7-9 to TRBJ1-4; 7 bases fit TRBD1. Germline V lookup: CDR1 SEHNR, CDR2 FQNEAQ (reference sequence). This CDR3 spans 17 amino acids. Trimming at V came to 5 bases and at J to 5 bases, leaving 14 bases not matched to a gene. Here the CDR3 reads CASSPPYRGRTNEKLFF. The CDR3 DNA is TGTGCCAGCAGCCCCCCTTACAGGGGCCGCACCAATGAAAAACTGTTTTTT.

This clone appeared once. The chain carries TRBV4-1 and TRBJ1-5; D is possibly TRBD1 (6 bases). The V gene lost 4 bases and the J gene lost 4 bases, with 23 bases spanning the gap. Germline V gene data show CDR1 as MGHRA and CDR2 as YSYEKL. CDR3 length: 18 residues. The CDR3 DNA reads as TGCGCCAGCAGCCCAGCCTGGGGAGAATACACAGGGAATCAGCCCCAGCATTTT. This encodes CASSPAWGEYTGNQPQHF.

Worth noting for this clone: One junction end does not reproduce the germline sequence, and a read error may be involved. The DNA for the CDR3 is TGTTCCAGCAGCGAGGGGGCCATTACGAACACTGAAGCTTTCTTT. Protein sequence: CSSSEGAITNTEAFF. The chain couples TRBV7-9 to TRBJ1-1; 7 nucleotides match TRBD1. From germline, CDR1 is SEHNR and CDR2 FQNEAQ (reference sequence). This CDR3 is built from 15 residues.

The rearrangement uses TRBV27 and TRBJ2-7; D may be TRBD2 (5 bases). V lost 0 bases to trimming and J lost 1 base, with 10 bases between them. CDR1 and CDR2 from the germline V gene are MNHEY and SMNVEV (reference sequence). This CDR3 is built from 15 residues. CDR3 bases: TGTGCCAGCAGTTTATCGGGAGCGGATTCCTACGAGCAGTACTTC. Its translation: CASSLSGADSYEQYF.

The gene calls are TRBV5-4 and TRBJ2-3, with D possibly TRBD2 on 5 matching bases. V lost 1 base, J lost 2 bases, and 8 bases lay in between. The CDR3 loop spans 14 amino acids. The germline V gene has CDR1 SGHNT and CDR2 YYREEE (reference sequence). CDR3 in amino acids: CASSLKRYTDTQYF. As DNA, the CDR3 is TGTGCCAGCAGCTTGAAGCGGTACACAGATACGCAGTATTTT.

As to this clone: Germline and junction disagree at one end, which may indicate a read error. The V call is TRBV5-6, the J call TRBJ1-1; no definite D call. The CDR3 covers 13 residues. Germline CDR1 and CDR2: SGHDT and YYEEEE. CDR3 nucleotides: TGTGCCAACAGCTTTCGACAGAACACTGAAGCTTTCTTT. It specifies CANSFRQNTEAFF.

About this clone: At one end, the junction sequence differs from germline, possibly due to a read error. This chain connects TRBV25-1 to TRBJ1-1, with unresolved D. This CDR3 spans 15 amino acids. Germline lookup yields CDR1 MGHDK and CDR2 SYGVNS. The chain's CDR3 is CAGSVAGTVNTEAFF. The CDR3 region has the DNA TGTGCCGGCAGTGTCGCCGGCACAGTGAACACTGAAGCTTTCTTT.